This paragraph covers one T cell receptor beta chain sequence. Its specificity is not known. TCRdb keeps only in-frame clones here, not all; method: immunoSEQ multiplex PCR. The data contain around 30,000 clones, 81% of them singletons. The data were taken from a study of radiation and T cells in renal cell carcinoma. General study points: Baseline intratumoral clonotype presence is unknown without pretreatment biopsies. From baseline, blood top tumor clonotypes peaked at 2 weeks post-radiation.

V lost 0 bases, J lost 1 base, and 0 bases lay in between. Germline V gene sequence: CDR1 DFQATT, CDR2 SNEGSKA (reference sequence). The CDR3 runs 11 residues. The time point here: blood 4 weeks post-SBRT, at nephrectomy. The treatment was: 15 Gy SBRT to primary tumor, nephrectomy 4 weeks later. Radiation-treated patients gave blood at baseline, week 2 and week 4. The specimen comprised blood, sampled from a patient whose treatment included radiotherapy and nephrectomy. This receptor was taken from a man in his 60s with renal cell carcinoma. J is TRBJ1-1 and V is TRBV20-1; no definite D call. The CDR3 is CSARENTEAFF. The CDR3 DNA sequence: TGCAGTGCTAGAGAGAACACTGAAGCTTTCTTT.